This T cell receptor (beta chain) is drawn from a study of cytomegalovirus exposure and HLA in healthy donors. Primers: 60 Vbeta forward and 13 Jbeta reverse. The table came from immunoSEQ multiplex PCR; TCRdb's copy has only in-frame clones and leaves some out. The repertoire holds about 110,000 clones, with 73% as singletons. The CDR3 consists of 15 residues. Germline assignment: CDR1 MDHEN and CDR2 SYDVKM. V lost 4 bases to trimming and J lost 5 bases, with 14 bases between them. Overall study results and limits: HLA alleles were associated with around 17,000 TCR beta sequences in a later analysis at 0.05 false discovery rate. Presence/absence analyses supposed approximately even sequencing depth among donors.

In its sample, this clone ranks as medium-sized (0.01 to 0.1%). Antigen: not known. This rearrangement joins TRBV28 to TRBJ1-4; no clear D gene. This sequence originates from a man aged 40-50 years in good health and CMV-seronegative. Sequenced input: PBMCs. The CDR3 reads CASSSLGGWNEKLFF. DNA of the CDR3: TGTGCCAGCAGTTCGCTAGGAGGGTGGAATGAAAAACTGTTTTTT.